A selection of T cell receptor beta chains follows, all from one sample in a study of T cell responses to AZD1222 COVID-19 vaccine. TCRdb's table, derived via immunoSEQ multiplex PCR, lists solely in-frame clones and lacks some. The repertoire holds 140,000 or so clones, with 88% as singletons. Sequenced material: peripheral blood, taken 28 days after the second AZD1222 dose. These receptors were taken from an adult who received the AZD1222 COVID-19 vaccine. The CDR3 runs from the conserved cysteine through the conserved F or W. D genes are given only for firm matches. Part of the rows lack a size; the others show once, few, many or a class for expanded clones.

DNA	CDR3	D	J	size	V
TGTGCCAGCATGGAGAGTGTTGATCAGCCCCAGCATTTT	CASMESVDQPQHF	-	TRBJ1-5	-	TRBV6-5
TGTGCCAGCAGACCCGACAGGGTGGCCAATCAGCCCCAGCATTTT	CASRPDRVANQPQHF	TRBD1	TRBJ1-5	-	TRBV6-5
TGTGCCAGTAGTATTGGGAGCTTAGACAATGAGCAGTTCTTC	CASSIGSLDNEQFF	-	TRBJ2-1	-	TRBV19
TGTGCCAGCAGGCGAGCCGGGACAGGGTCATATGAAGCTTTCTTT	CASRRAGTGSYEAFF	TRBD1	TRBJ1-1	-	TRBV6-5
TGTGCCAGCCTCGTTAGGGGTATGTTCCAGCGGGGGGGCCTGAGGACAGATACGCAGTATTTT	CASLVRGMFQRGGLRTDTQYF	TRBD2	TRBJ2-3	-	TRBV13
TGTGCCAGCAGCCGGGGGGTGAACTCTGGAAACACCATATATTTT	CASSRGVNSGNTIYF	-	TRBJ1-3	-	TRBV28
TGCGCCAGCAGCCGGGACAGGGGGCGAGATACGCAGTATTTT	CASSRDRGRDTQYF	TRBD1	TRBJ2-3	-	TRBV4-1
TGTGCCAGCAGCGCAGCTCCGGGACTAGCTTTTACCGGGGAGCTGTTTTTT	CASSAAPGLAFTGELFF	TRBD2	TRBJ2-2	-	TRBV7-6
TGTGCCAGCAGCTTTTCGTTTACGGAGACCCAGTACTTC	CASSFSFTETQYF	-	TRBJ2-5	-	TRBV11-1
TGCGCCAGCAGCCCGACGGGGCCTTACTATGGCTACACCTTC	CASSPTGPYYGYTF	-	TRBJ1-2	-	TRBV4-1
TGTGCCAGCAGTGGTAGCCCAATGAGACCCCAGCATTTT	CASSGSPMRPQHF	-	TRBJ1-5	-	TRBV6-1
TGCGCCAGCAGCCAAGTGACGACAGGGGCAAGGTTAGGCTACACCTTC	CASSQVTTGARLGYTF	TRBD1	TRBJ1-2	-	TRBV4-1
TGTGCCAGCAGTTTGGGGACCCCCGGGACAGGGGTCGACGAGCAGTACTTC	CASSLGTPGTGVDEQYF	TRBD1	TRBJ2-7	few	TRBV27
TGCGCCAGCAGCTTGGAAGGGGGCGATGGCTACACCTTC	CASSLEGGDGYTF	TRBD1	TRBJ1-2	-	TRBV5-1
TGTGCCAGCAGCAAAGAATGGCCAAATCAGCCCCAGCATTTT	CASSKEWPNQPQHF	-	TRBJ1-5	-	TRBV21-1
TGTGCCAGCAGTTACTCTATGGGGGGGGTTGAGCAGTTCTTC	CASSYSMGGVEQFF	TRBD2	TRBJ2-1	-	TRBV6-5
TGCGCCAGCAGCCAAGAGGTAATGTCAGGCAATCAGCCCCAGCATTTT	CASSQEVMSGNQPQHF	-	TRBJ1-5	-	TRBV4-3
TGCGCCAGCAGCTTGGAAACAAGCGGGGTGTATGGCTACACCTTC	CASSLETSGVYGYTF	-	TRBJ1-2	-	TRBV5-1
TGTGCCAGCAGTCCTGCAGGGGGCTATGGCTACACCTTC	CASSPAGGYGYTF	TRBD1	TRBJ1-2	-	TRBV12-3/TRBV12-4
TGCGCCAGCAGCCCCAGCGGGCCCGCCTACAATGAGCAGTTCTTC	CASSPSGPAYNEQFF	-	TRBJ2-1	once	TRBV5-1
TGTGCCAGCAGCCCCCCCAACACTGAAGCTTTCTTT	CASSPPNTEAFF	-	TRBJ1-1	once	TRBV7-9
TGTGCCAGCAGCCAAAAACAGGGGGTCGGCACCGGGGAGCTGTTTTTT	CASSQKQGVGTGELFF	TRBD1	TRBJ2-2	-	TRBV3-1/TRBV3-2
TGTGCCAGCAGTTTGGCCGGTGGGTTACCCGGGGAGCTGTTTTTT	CASSLAGGLPGELFF	-	TRBJ2-2	-	TRBV28
TGTGCCAGTAGTCCGACGCAGGGTGGGGAGACCCAGTACTTC	CASSPTQGGETQYF	-	TRBJ2-5	-	TRBV19
TGTGCCAGCTCACCACTACCTCACAGCTCCTACGAGCAGTACTTC	CASSPLPHSSYEQYF	-	TRBJ2-7	-	TRBV18
TGTGCCAGCAGCGCCAGCAGGGCGCCCTACGAGCAGTACTTC	CASSASRAPYEQYF	-	TRBJ2-7	-	TRBV7-2
TGTGCCAGCTCAGCCTACAGGAACACCGGGGAGCTGTTTTTT	CASSAYRNTGELFF	-	TRBJ2-2	-	TRBV18
TGTGCCAGCGGGGGTGGGGGGCACGCCGAGCAGTACTTC	CASGGGGHAEQYF	-	TRBJ2-7	-	TRBV12-3/TRBV12-4
TGCGCCAGCAGCCAAGTGAGGGGCATGAACACCGGGGAGCTGTTTTTT	CASSQVRGMNTGELFF	-	TRBJ2-2	once	TRBV4-3
TGCGCCAGCAGCCCGACTAGCGGGAGGGGGAATGAGCAGTTCTTC	CASSPTSGRGNEQFF	TRBD2	TRBJ2-1	few	TRBV5-1
TGTGCCAGCAGCCAGGACAGCCGAGGGGAGCAGTACTTC	CASSQDSRGEQYF	-	TRBJ2-7	-	TRBV3-1/TRBV3-2
TGTGCCGGAGTGTTCGGCTACGAGCAGTACTTC	CAGVFGYEQYF	-	TRBJ2-7	-	TRBV21-1
TGTGCCAGCAGCCCGGAGGCCGACTTGGTCCCCTACACCTTC	CASSPEADLVPYTF	-	TRBJ1-2	-	TRBV7-2
TGCGCCAGCAGCTTGGCACAGGGGATCTATGGCTACACCTTC	CASSLAQGIYGYTF	TRBD1	TRBJ1-2	-	TRBV5-1
TGTGCCACCAGTGCTGCAGGCCAGGGGGACACCATATATTTT	CATSAAGQGDTIYF	TRBD1	TRBJ1-3	-	TRBV24-1
TGTGCCAGCACAGGGGGCGGTAATAATTCACCCCTCCACTTT	CASTGGGNNSPLHF	TRBD1	TRBJ1-6	few	TRBV7-9
TGTGCCAGCAGTAATGTGGGATCGAACACTGAAGCTTTCTTT	CASSNVGSNTEAFF	-	TRBJ1-1	-	TRBV4-2
TGTGCCAGCAGTTTATATGTAGGAAATCAAGAGACCCAGTACTTC	CASSLYVGNQETQYF	-	TRBJ2-5	-	TRBV28
TGTGCCTGGAGTTGGCGGGAGGGCTACAATGAGCAGTTCTTC	CAWSWREGYNEQFF	TRBD2	TRBJ2-1	few	TRBV30
TGTGCCAGCAGCCAGACAGGGCCCGAGGGAGGCTACACCTTC	CASSQTGPEGGYTF	TRBD1	TRBJ1-2	-	TRBV6-5
TGTGCCAGCTCCCCACGGACAGGGGGGAATCAGCCCCAGCATTTT	CASSPRTGGNQPQHF	TRBD1	TRBJ1-5	-	TRBV3-1/TRBV3-2
TGTGCCAGCAGCTTAGAAGGGGGCTCTACCTACGAGCAGTACTTC	CASSLEGGSTYEQYF	TRBD1	TRBJ2-7	-	TRBV7-6
TGTGCCAGCAGTGACGGAAGTTTTGTGACTGAAGCTTTCTTT	CASSDGSFVTEAFF	-	TRBJ1-1	many	TRBV6-1
TGTGCCAGCAGCCAAGGTTTCAGAACTAGTAGACCTAATTCACCCCTCCACTTT	CASSQGFRTSRPNSPLHF	-	TRBJ1-6	-	TRBV3-1/TRBV3-2
TGTGCCAGCACCTTCGGGACAGCACCCCTCCACTTT	CASTFGTAPLHF	TRBD1	TRBJ1-6	few	TRBV28
TGTGCCAGCAGCACGGACAGGGGAGCTGTGCATGGCTACACCTTC	CASSTDRGAVHGYTF	TRBD1	TRBJ1-2	once	TRBV5-4
TGTGCCAGCAGTGCCTCAAACAGGGGTCTCTACGAGCAGTACTTC	CASSASNRGLYEQYF	TRBD1	TRBJ2-7	-	TRBV28
TGTGCCAGCAGCTTCTCGCTGCCCGGAGAGACCCAGTACTTC	CASSFSLPGETQYF	-	TRBJ2-5	-	TRBV5-6
TGTGCCAGCAGCCGGGTGAACACTGAAGCTTTCTTT	CASSRVNTEAFF	-	TRBJ1-1	once	TRBV6-5
TGTGCCAGTACACCGAGGCCCGCGAACACCGGGGAGCTGTTTTTT	CASTPRPANTGELFF	-	TRBJ2-2	-	TRBV19
TGTGCCAGTAGTATAGGGCAGCATCAGCCCCAGCATTTT	CASSIGQHQPQHF	-	TRBJ1-5	-	TRBV19
TGTGCCAGCAGCCAATTCGGGACAGGGAACACAGATACGCAGTATTTT	CASSQFGTGNTDTQYF	TRBD1	TRBJ2-3	-	TRBV14
TGTGCCAGTAGTATAGATGGGGGACTAGCGGGATTACAAGAGACCCAGTACTTC	CASSIDGGLAGLQETQYF	TRBD2	TRBJ2-5	-	TRBV19
TGTGCCAGCAGCTACCGAACTAGTTACAATGAGCAGTTCTTC	CASSYRTSYNEQFF	-	TRBJ2-1	-	TRBV7-2
TGTGCTAGCAGCCTCGGACAAGAAGAGACCCAGTACTTC	CASSLGQEETQYF	-	TRBJ2-5	-	TRBV7-7
TGTGCCAGCAGTGAACCGGGACAGGGAGGTGGCTACACCTTC	CASSEPGQGGGYTF	TRBD1	TRBJ1-2	-	TRBV6-4
TGTGCCAGTTCCCGGGACAGGAACTACGAGCAGTACTTC	CASSRDRNYEQYF	TRBD1	TRBJ2-7	-	TRBV19
TGTGCCAGCATTCCGGGACAGGGGATCTCAGGGACTGAAGCTTTCTTT	CASIPGQGISGTEAFF	TRBD1	TRBJ1-1	-	TRBV7-9
TGTGCCAGCAGTTTGAGTGTACCAGATACGCAGTATTTT	CASSLSVPDTQYF	-	TRBJ2-3	few	TRBV12-3/TRBV12-4